This T cell receptor beta chain originates from a study of graft-versus-host responses after intestinal transplantation. Overall study context: Multivisceral, liver-intestinal, or isolated intestinal grafts went to recipients. Recipients were all induced with anti-thymocyte globulin, then given tacrolimus and steroids for around 3 years.

Sequenced by immunoSEQ multiplex PCR; TCRdb stores in-frame clones only, minus some. The sample yields over 45,000 clones, 85% to 95% seen once. The V end was cut by 6 bases, the J end by 7 bases, with 15 bases between. The CDR3 covers 13 residues. In germline, CDR1 is MNHNS, CDR2 SASEGT. The sequencing used PBMCs, collected about 800 days after a first intestinal transplant, on the day of a second. The rearrangement joins TRBV6-1 to TRBJ1-1, with D possibly matching TRBD1 (6 bases). The receptor's source is a human patient who received an intestinal transplant, so some T cells may come from the graft donor. CDR3 amino acids: CASRPWGRNEAFF. In DNA form, the CDR3 reads TGTGCCAGCAGACCCTGGGGGCGGAATGAAGCTTTCTTT.